This entry features one T cell receptor (beta chain) sequence. TCRdb reprocessed the 5' RACE reads with MiXCR, giving one entry per CDR3 protein. In the table there are 62,000 or so distinct CDR3 sequences, approximately 22% of which are singletons. Trimming took 0 bases from V and 7 from J; bases not matched to a gene: 5. This CDR3 region has 15 residues. The TCR comes from a female donor with breast cancer. Source material: memory CD4+ T cells sorted from a lymph node. Subset here: memory CD4+ T cells, CD4+CD45RO+CD25-. The V and J genes are TRBV12-3 or TRBV12-4 and TRBJ2-1; 8 nucleotides agree with TRBD1. The CDR3 sequence is CASSLARYRGNEQFF. The CDR3 nucleotides read TGTGCCAGCAGTTTAGCGCGCTACAGGGGGAATGAGCAGTTCTTC.